The rows below give T cell receptor beta chains drawn from one sample of a study of blood T cells in healthy people across ages. TCRdb recomputed calls from the 5' RACE reads with MiXCR, one row per CDR3 protein. The sample includes over 1,500,000 distinct CDR3 sequences, about 49% seen only once; the top ten take less than 2.5%. Sample: blood. The receptors here all came from a woman between 35 and 50 years old in good health. Each CDR3 is given with its conserved first and last residue. The D gene is left open where the match is weak. For some rows the clone size is stated as once, few or many, or as a class when expanded; others skip it.

clone_size: -; cdr3_length: 14; j_call: TRBJ2-5; d_call: -; v_call: TRBV11-2; cdr3_nt: TGTGCCAGCAGCTTATCACGGTACCAAGAGACCCAGTACTTC; cdr3_aa: CASSLSRYQETQYF
clone_size: -; cdr3_length: 14; j_call: TRBJ2-5; d_call: TRBD1; v_call: TRBV28; cdr3_nt: TGTGCCAGCACCAACTTAAAACAGGGGGAGACCCAGTACTTC; cdr3_aa: CASTNLKQGETQYF
clone_size: -; cdr3_length: 13; j_call: TRBJ2-5; d_call: -; v_call: TRBV5-1; cdr3_nt: TGCGCCAGCAGCATTGGACAGGAGGGGACCCAGTACTTC; cdr3_aa: CASSIGQEGTQYF
clone_size: -; cdr3_length: 18; j_call: TRBJ2-1; d_call: TRBD1; v_call: TRBV6-2/TRBV6-3; cdr3_nt: TGTGCCAGCAGTTATCATCCAGCCGGGACAGGGGGTGCCCAGGCCCAGTTCTTC; cdr3_aa: CASSYHPAGTGGAQAQFF
clone_size: -; cdr3_length: 13; j_call: TRBJ1-5; d_call: -; v_call: TRBV20-1; cdr3_nt: TGCAGTGCTGGGGTTTCGGGGGGGCAGCCCCAGCATTTT; cdr3_aa: CSAGVSGGQPQHF
clone_size: -; cdr3_length: 13; j_call: TRBJ1-2; d_call: TRBD1; v_call: TRBV29-1; cdr3_nt: TGCAGCGTTGGGGACAGATTACTACCTGGCTACACCTTC; cdr3_aa: CSVGDRLLPGYTF
clone_size: few; cdr3_length: 17; j_call: TRBJ2-7; d_call: TRBD2; v_call: TRBV6-1; cdr3_nt: TGTGCCAGCAGTCTGACTAGCGGGGGCTCCCCGGGGGGCGAGCAGTACTTC; cdr3_aa: CASSLTSGGSPGGEQYF
clone_size: few; cdr3_length: 16; j_call: TRBJ2-4; d_call: TRBD1; v_call: TRBV28; cdr3_nt: TGTGCCAGCCAATCCCCGGTCGACAGGGCGAAAAACATTCAGTACTTC; cdr3_aa: CASQSPVDRAKNIQYF
clone_size: -; cdr3_length: 13; j_call: TRBJ2-2; d_call: -; v_call: TRBV5-1; cdr3_nt: TGCGCCAGCAGCTTGGATGGGGGCGGGGAGCTGTTTTTT; cdr3_aa: CASSLDGGGELFF
clone_size: -; cdr3_length: 15; j_call: TRBJ2-3; d_call: -; v_call: TRBV12-3/TRBV12-4; cdr3_nt: TGTGCCAGTTCGGGAAGCAGGGGGAGGCTAGATACGCAGTATTTT; cdr3_aa: CASSGSRGRLDTQYF
clone_size: -; cdr3_length: 13; j_call: TRBJ2-3; d_call: -; v_call: TRBV20-1; cdr3_nt: TGCAGTGCTAGAGACCAGGGTAAAGATACGCAGTATTTT; cdr3_aa: CSARDQGKDTQYF
clone_size: once; cdr3_length: 12; j_call: TRBJ2-1; d_call: -; v_call: TRBV6-5; cdr3_nt: TGTGCCAGCAGTTACGCCGGTGAGACCCAGTTCTTC; cdr3_aa: CASSYAGETQFF
clone_size: -; cdr3_length: 16; j_call: TRBJ1-2; d_call: -; v_call: TRBV25-1; cdr3_nt: TGTGCCAGCAGTGAATTCGGGGGAGGGGCAATCTATGGCTACACCTTC; cdr3_aa: CASSEFGGGAIYGYTF
clone_size: -; cdr3_length: 16; j_call: TRBJ2-3; d_call: TRBD1; v_call: TRBV5-1; cdr3_nt: TGCGCCAGCAGCTTGGAGTTGGGACAGAGCACAGATACGCAGTATTTT; cdr3_aa: CASSLELGQSTDTQYF
clone_size: few; cdr3_length: 16; j_call: TRBJ2-5; d_call: TRBD1; v_call: TRBV9; cdr3_nt: TGTGCCAGCAGCGTAGTTCCTGGGACAGGGAGGGAGACCCAGTACTTC; cdr3_aa: CASSVVPGTGRETQYF
clone_size: few; cdr3_length: 12; j_call: TRBJ2-1; d_call: -; v_call: TRBV12-3/TRBV12-4; cdr3_nt: TGTGCCAGCAGTTCACCGGGCCATAAGGCGTTCTTC; cdr3_aa: CASSSPGHKAFF
clone_size: -; cdr3_length: 16; j_call: TRBJ1-2; d_call: -; v_call: TRBV27; cdr3_nt: TGTGCCAGCATTCGTGAGACAGGCCAAGCTAACTATGGCTACACCTTC; cdr3_aa: CASIRETGQANYGYTF
clone_size: -; cdr3_length: 14; j_call: TRBJ2-3; d_call: -; v_call: TRBV6-5; cdr3_nt: TGTGCCAGCAGACAAGGACATAACACAGATACGCAGTATTTT; cdr3_aa: CASRQGHNTDTQYF
clone_size: -; cdr3_length: 14; j_call: TRBJ2-7; d_call: -; v_call: TRBV15; cdr3_nt: TGTGCCACCGCCGGCGGGCGGAGAACTTACGAGCAGTACTTC; cdr3_aa: CATAGGRRTYEQYF
clone_size: -; cdr3_length: 15; j_call: TRBJ1-1; d_call: -; v_call: TRBV11-2; cdr3_nt: TGTGCCAGCAGCTTAGAGGACCTTGGGGTCACTGAAGCTTTCTTT; cdr3_aa: CASSLEDLGVTEAFF
clone_size: -; cdr3_length: 15; j_call: TRBJ2-3; d_call: -; v_call: TRBV12-3/TRBV12-4; cdr3_nt: TGTGCCAGCAGTTTCAAGTTGCCCGGCACAGATACGCAGTATTTT; cdr3_aa: CASSFKLPGTDTQYF
clone_size: -; cdr3_length: 14; j_call: TRBJ2-4; d_call: TRBD1; v_call: TRBV18; cdr3_nt: TGTGCCAGCTCACCTGGACAGGGGGGGGACATTCAGTACTTC; cdr3_aa: CASSPGQGGDIQYF
clone_size: few; cdr3_length: 14; j_call: TRBJ1-5; d_call: -; v_call: TRBV18; cdr3_nt: TGTGCCAGCTCACCTAACAGTCAAAATCAGCCCCAGCATTTT; cdr3_aa: CASSPNSQNQPQHF
clone_size: -; cdr3_length: 16; j_call: TRBJ2-3; d_call: -; v_call: TRBV5-1; cdr3_nt: TGCGCCAGCAGCTTGGAAGGTAGCATTGGATTCGATACGCAGTATTTT; cdr3_aa: CASSLEGSIGFDTQYF
clone_size: few; cdr3_length: 15; j_call: TRBJ2-1; d_call: -; v_call: TRBV5-6; cdr3_nt: TGTGCCAGCAGCTTGGCAGGCCTGATAACCAATGAGCAGTTCTTC; cdr3_aa: CASSLAGLITNEQFF
clone_size: -; cdr3_length: 17; j_call: TRBJ2-7; d_call: -; v_call: TRBV7-2; cdr3_nt: TGTGCCAGCAGCTTAGAAAGGCTCTTCATTCTCTCCTACGAGCAGTACTTC; cdr3_aa: CASSLERLFILSYEQYF
clone_size: -; cdr3_length: 16; j_call: TRBJ2-4; d_call: -; v_call: TRBV28; cdr3_nt: TGTGCCAGCAGTTCTCTCGGGCTGGGAGCTTTAAACATTCAGTACTTC; cdr3_aa: CASSSLGLGALNIQYF
clone_size: -; cdr3_length: 19; j_call: TRBJ1-1; d_call: -; v_call: TRBV4-3; cdr3_nt: TGCGCCAGCAGCCCTGGAATCGGGGGAATCGGGATACAGAACACTGAAGCTTTCTTT; cdr3_aa: CASSPGIGGIGIQNTEAFF
clone_size: -; cdr3_length: 14; j_call: TRBJ1-3; d_call: -; v_call: TRBV28; cdr3_nt: TGTGCCAGCAGGGGATCCCCCTCTGGAAACACCATATATTTT; cdr3_aa: CASRGSPSGNTIYF
clone_size: -; cdr3_length: 13; j_call: TRBJ2-7; d_call: -; v_call: TRBV20-1; cdr3_nt: TGCAGTGCTATACTAGGTAACTCCTACGAGCAGTACTTC; cdr3_aa: CSAILGNSYEQYF
clone_size: -; cdr3_length: 15; j_call: TRBJ2-1; d_call: TRBD2; v_call: TRBV12-3/TRBV12-4; cdr3_nt: TGTGCCAGCAGCCATGGCACTAGCGCACAAGAGACCCAGTTCTTC; cdr3_aa: CASSHGTSAQETQFF
clone_size: -; cdr3_length: 14; j_call: TRBJ2-1; d_call: -; v_call: TRBV5-5; cdr3_nt: TGTGCCAGCAGCTCCGGGACGGGCAACAATAAGCAGTTCTTC; cdr3_aa: CASSSGTGNNKQFF
clone_size: -; cdr3_length: 17; j_call: TRBJ1-6; d_call: -; v_call: TRBV9; cdr3_nt: TGTGCCAGCAGCGTAGACCCGGAAAGCTCCTATAATTCACCCCTCCACTTT; cdr3_aa: CASSVDPESSYNSPLHF
clone_size: -; cdr3_length: 16; j_call: TRBJ2-6; d_call: -; v_call: TRBV9; cdr3_nt: TGTGCCAGCAGCGTAGCCATGGGGTTTGGGGCCAACGTCCTGACTTTC; cdr3_aa: CASSVAMGFGANVLTF
clone_size: -; cdr3_length: 12; j_call: TRBJ2-5; d_call: -; v_call: TRBV6-5; cdr3_nt: TGTGCCAGCAGGGACTACAAAGAGACCCAGTACTTC; cdr3_aa: CASRDYKETQYF
clone_size: -; cdr3_length: 14; j_call: TRBJ2-4; d_call: TRBD1; v_call: TRBV5-6; cdr3_nt: TGTGCCAGCAGTTTAACCGGACAGGGGGTCCAGCAGTACTTC; cdr3_aa: CASSLTGQGVQQYF
clone_size: -; cdr3_length: 14; j_call: TRBJ1-1; d_call: -; v_call: TRBV10-3; cdr3_nt: TGTGCCATCACCACCGGCGGGGTGAACACTGAAGCTTTCTTT; cdr3_aa: CAITTGGVNTEAFF
clone_size: few; cdr3_length: 15; j_call: TRBJ2-5; d_call: TRBD1; v_call: TRBV28; cdr3_nt: TGTGCCAGCAGTTCAGGGGGCGCGTTTCTGGAGACCCAGTACTTC; cdr3_aa: CASSSGGAFLETQYF
clone_size: once; cdr3_length: 15; j_call: TRBJ1-2; d_call: -; v_call: TRBV27; cdr3_nt: TGTGCCAGCAGCCCTTCCAGGGTAACTAACTATGGCTACACCTTC; cdr3_aa: CASSPSRVTNYGYTF
clone_size: -; cdr3_length: 13; j_call: TRBJ1-2; d_call: -; v_call: TRBV3-1; cdr3_nt: TGTGCCAGCAGTCCAGAATTTAGCCATGGCTACACCTTC; cdr3_aa: CASSPEFSHGYTF
clone_size: -; cdr3_length: 16; j_call: TRBJ2-1; d_call: TRBD2; v_call: TRBV7-9; cdr3_nt: TGTGCCCGCAGAGGCTCGGGACTAGCAGGTTTTGATGAGCAGTTCTTC; cdr3_aa: CARRGSGLAGFDEQFF
clone_size: few; cdr3_length: 18; j_call: TRBJ2-4; d_call: TRBD2; v_call: TRBV20-1; cdr3_nt: TGCAGTGCGGTTACCGGGACTAGCGGGGACCCAGCCAAAAACATTCAGTACTTC; cdr3_aa: CSAVTGTSGDPAKNIQYF
clone_size: -; cdr3_length: 14; j_call: TRBJ2-5; d_call: TRBD2; v_call: TRBV3-1; cdr3_nt: TGTGCCACCCACCGGACTAGCGGGCAAGAGACCCAGTACTTC; cdr3_aa: CATHRTSGQETQYF
clone_size: -; cdr3_length: 13; j_call: TRBJ2-7; d_call: -; v_call: TRBV6-1; cdr3_nt: TGTGCCAGCAGAGCCTCGACAGGCTACGAGCAGTACTTC; cdr3_aa: CASRASTGYEQYF
clone_size: -; cdr3_length: 11; j_call: TRBJ1-2; d_call: -; v_call: TRBV29-1; cdr3_nt: TGCAGCGTTTTGGGACGAAATGGCTACACCTTC; cdr3_aa: CSVLGRNGYTF
clone_size: -; cdr3_length: 12; j_call: TRBJ2-5; d_call: -; v_call: TRBV7-2; cdr3_nt: TGTGCCAGCAGCCTCCAACTACAGACCCAGTACTTC; cdr3_aa: CASSLQLQTQYF
clone_size: -; cdr3_length: 14; j_call: TRBJ2-7; d_call: -; v_call: TRBV6-5; cdr3_nt: TGTGCCAGCAGTTACCGATTGAGCTCCTACGAGCAGTACTTC; cdr3_aa: CASSYRLSSYEQYF
clone_size: -; cdr3_length: 15; j_call: TRBJ2-5; d_call: TRBD2; v_call: TRBV28; cdr3_nt: TGTGCCAGCAGTTCAAGGAGCGGGGGAGAGGAGACCCAGTACTTC; cdr3_aa: CASSSRSGGEETQYF
clone_size: few; cdr3_length: 14; j_call: TRBJ1-2; d_call: TRBD1; v_call: TRBV29-1; cdr3_nt: TGCAGCGCCGAAAAATTAACAGGGGACTATGGCTACACCTTC; cdr3_aa: CSAEKLTGDYGYTF
clone_size: -; cdr3_length: 13; j_call: TRBJ2-5; d_call: TRBD1; v_call: TRBV29-1; cdr3_nt: TGCAGCGCACAACAGGGGGCTGGAGAGACCCAGTACTTC; cdr3_aa: CSAQQGAGETQYF
clone_size: -; cdr3_length: 13; j_call: TRBJ2-1; d_call: -; v_call: TRBV7-9; cdr3_nt: TGTGCCAGCAAGCTCGCGGGGGCCGCTGAGCAGTTCTTC; cdr3_aa: CASKLAGAAEQFF
clone_size: -; cdr3_length: 17; j_call: TRBJ2-5; d_call: -; v_call: TRBV13; cdr3_nt: TGTGCCAGCAGCTCGCGTCGCTCTTCACCCGGCCAAGAGACCCAGTACTTC; cdr3_aa: CASSSRRSSPGQETQYF
clone_size: -; cdr3_length: 16; j_call: TRBJ2-7; d_call: TRBD2; v_call: TRBV2; cdr3_nt: TGTGCCAGCAGTGGGGCTCGAGGCAGGGAGGGCTACGAGCAGTACTTC; cdr3_aa: CASSGARGREGYEQYF
clone_size: -; cdr3_length: 15; j_call: TRBJ2-3; d_call: TRBD1; v_call: TRBV7-2; cdr3_nt: TGTGCCAGCAGCTTAAGTAGAGGGGGCATAGATACGCAGTATTTT; cdr3_aa: CASSLSRGGIDTQYF